These 18 T cell receptor beta chains were all obtained from the same sample, sequenced in a study of tumor-infiltrating lymphocytes in primary liver carcinoma. The investigators made TCR beta cDNA from approximately 0.5 ug total RNA, using a constant-region primer. Employing slightly modified ARM-PCR, three nested multiplex PCR rounds were run, and these gave rise to the TCR beta libraries. Forward primers for TRBV1-TRBV30 and a C-beta reverse primer served the first two PCR rounds, at around 11 cycles each. TCRdb recomputed calls from the multiplex PCR reads with MiXCR, one row per CDR3 protein. The table includes more than 85,000 distinct CDR3 sequences, approximately 78% detected once. Taking about 18-31 mg of unsorted bulk tissue, the authors co-extracted RNA and DNA. Material: liver tumor tissue from sampling region 3. Sample subset: tumor region T3, left-lateral pole. These TCRs come from a man aged 35-49 years with primary liver carcinoma and hepatitis B virus infection.

Concerning this clonotype: The junction departs from germline at one end; a sequencing error may be responsible. The chain combines TRBV12-5 with TRBJ2-3; a weak D match, TRBD2 (5 bases). The germline gives CDR1 LGHNT, CDR2 FRNRAP. This CDR3 comprises 15 residues. The CDR3 region has the DNA TGTGCTAGTGGTTTGTCCGAGGACTTCACAGATACACAGTATTTT. Its translation: CASGLSEDFTDTQYF.

This clonotype was seen only a few times. Its ends do not fully match the called genes, so a read error is possible. This sequence joins TRBV29-1 and TRBJ2-1, with D tentatively TRBD2 (5 bases). CDR3 length: 13 residues. CDR1 SQVTM and CDR2 ANQGSEA come from the germline V gene. CDR3 DNA sequence: TGTAGCGTTGTCTGGGCCCAGAGCGGTGAGCAGCTCTTC. Amino acid sequence: CSVVWAQSGEQLF.

A word on this clonotype: This may stem from a read error, because a much larger clone lies one nucleotide away. V gene TRBV13 combines with J gene TRBJ2-3; TRBD1 might be the D (5 bases). This CDR3 is 15 amino acids long. Germline V gives CDR1 PRHDT, CDR2 FYEKMQ (reference sequence). V was pared by 5 bases and J by 1 base, with 13 bases between. The CDR3 coding sequence is TGTGCCAGCAGCCCTCGGATAGGGGGCACAGATACGCAGTATTTT. Its translation: CASSPRIGGTDTQYF.

Concerning this clonotype: The junction and the germline gene differ at one end; a read error may be behind it. The chain joins TRBV6-2 or TRBV6-3 to TRBJ2-1; D is perhaps TRBD2 (6 bases). The CDR3 length is 16 residues. Germline V gene data show CDR1 as MNHEY and CDR2 as SVGEGT. The CDR3 coding sequence is TGTGCAAGCAGTCCCCGGACTACCGGGAGAGCAAATGTGCAGTTCTTC. Translating gives CASSPRTTGRANVQFF.

As regards this clonotype: Given the absence of the conserved phenylalanine or tryptophan at the CDR3 end, a read error is likely. The rearrangement links TRBV6-1 to TRBJ2-5, with 12 bases fitting TRBD1. V lost 2 bases, J lost 5 bases, and 9 bases stayed unmatched. CDR1 is MNHNS and CDR2 is SASEGT in the germline V gene. The CDR3 contains 17 residues. The CDR3 is CASSETLGTGGRETQYY. The CDR3 coding sequence is TGTGCCAGCAGTGAAACCCTCGGGACAGGGGGCCGTGAGACCCAGTACTAC.

This clonotype was seen a handful of times. A read error may be the cause here, since a much bigger clone is one base away. V and J are TRBV5-1 and TRBJ1-1; weak D call: TRBD1 (6 bases). CDR1 is SGHRS, CDR2 YFSETQ, per germline. The length of the CDR3 is 15 residues. Here the CDR3 DNA reads TGCGCCAACAGCTTGGGGGCAGGGATGAACACTGAAGCTTTCTTT. Protein: CANSLGAGMNTEAFF.

This clonotype was counted only a few times. This may stem from a read error, because a much larger clone lies one nucleotide away. In nucleotides, the CDR3 is TGTGCCAGCAACCAAATAGGGGACACCGGGGAGCTGTTTTTT. As protein: CASNQIGDTGELFF. The rearrangement joins TRBV14 to TRBJ2-2; possible D gene TRBD1, 5 bases. CDR3 size: 14 residues. Per germline, CDR1 SGHDN and CDR2 FVKESK.

On this clonotype: One end of the junction varies from germline; a read error may be responsible. The chain's CDR3 is CDSSDLRGGGTDTLYF. The DNA of the CDR3 is TGCGACAGCAGTGACTTGAGAGGGGGTGGCACAGATACGCTGTATTTT. V and J are TRBV10-2 and TRBJ2-3; possibly TRBD1 for D (6 bases). Germline CDR1 is WSHSY and CDR2 is SAAADI. The CDR3 runs 16 residues.

V gene TRBV5-6 combines with J gene TRBJ2-7; weak D call: TRBD2 (6 bases). Per germline, CDR1 SGHDT and CDR2 YYEEEE. The CDR3 covers 15 residues. The CDR3 nucleotides are TGTGTCAACAGCTTGGAGGGCAGTAATATTGGCGTGCAGTACTTC. It translates to CVNSLEGSNIGVQYF.

This clonotype was recorded only once. At one of its ends the junction is not consistent with the germline gene, which may arise from a read error. The CDR3: CASSQLVGPGSGTWELFF. Written as DNA, the CDR3 is TGCGCCAGCAGCCAACTAGTCGGCCCGGGATCCGGCACCTGGGAGCTGTTTTTT. This sequence joins TRBV4-3 and TRBJ2-2; D possibly corresponds to TRBD2 (5 bases). There are 18 residues in the CDR3. CDR1 LGHNA and CDR2 YSLEER come from the germline V gene.

As to this clonotype: The CDR3 end shows no conserved phenylalanine or tryptophan, and so a read error is likely. It is unclear where the CDR3 begins or ends on the DNA, so no DNA is shown, and the CDR3 is as TCRdb lists it. V is TRBV11-2 and J is TRBJ2-7; TRBD2 is the table's D call, not checked against the DNA. The length of the CDR3 is 14 amino acids, counting both ends. Germline V gene lookup returns CDR1 SGHAT and CDR2 FQNNGV. CDR3 sequence reads: CASSLPDETQRTYY.

V gene TRBV6-6 combines with J gene TRBJ1-1; 7 bases are a match to TRBD1. The CDR3 has 13 amino acids. The germline V gene encodes CDR1 MNHNY and CDR2 SVGAGI (reference sequence). The junction had 7 bases not matched to a gene; V was cut back by 8 bases and J by 4 bases. CDR3 nucleotides: TGTGCCAGCCTGACAGGGATCAGCACTGAAGCTTTCTTT. Translated, it gives CASLTGISTEAFF.

Concerning this clonotype itself: The junction departs from the called germline gene at one end, perhaps through a read error. The chain has TRBV6-1 and TRBJ2-6; D not certain. The length of the CDR3 is 18 residues. Germline V gene lookup returns CDR1 MNHNS and CDR2 SASEGT. The CDR3 DNA follows: TGTGTCAGCAGTGCCAGACAAGTGCGATTCTCTGGGGCCAACGTCCTGACTTTC. As protein: CVSSARQVRFSGANVLTF.

This chain links TRBV11-2 with TRBJ2-5, with 8 positions matching TRBD1. The trim removed 10 bases at V and 7 bases at J, leaving 11 bases unmatched. Per germline, CDR1 SGHAT and CDR2 FQNNGV. The CDR3 covers 13 residues. CDR3 DNA sequence: TGTGCCAACAGGACAGGGTTGGGGGGGACCCAGTACTTC. This translates into CANRTGLGGTQYF.

In regard to this clonotype: The conserved final phenylalanine or tryptophan is absent from the CDR3, which likely points to a read error. The chain combines TRBV6-1 with TRBJ2-1; 11 bases map to TRBD2. This CDR3 contains 15 residues. Germline loops: CDR1 MNHNS, CDR2 SASEGT. The CDR3 is CVSSTGTSGQWEQFL. CDR3 nucleotide sequence: TGTGTTAGCAGTACCGGGACTAGCGGCCAATGGGAGCAGTTCTTA.

The gene calls are TRBV20-1 and TRBJ2-3, with 11 bases identical to TRBD2. The CDR3 spans 16 residues. Unmatched junction bases numbered 11, after V lost 6 bases and J lost 3 bases. Germline assignment: CDR1 DFQATT and CDR2 SNEGSKA (reference sequence). CDR3 region: CSAGVAGGQITDTQYF. In nucleotides, the CDR3 is TGCAGTGCCGGGGTAGCGGGAGGGCAGATAACAGATACGCAGTATTTT.

About this clonotype itself: A read error is possible here, since a much larger clone lies one base away. The chain uses TRBV5-1 and TRBJ2-7; D may be TRBD1 or TRBD2 (5 bases each). Per germline, CDR1 SGHRS and CDR2 YFSETQ. This CDR3 region has 15 residues. V was cut by 2 bases and J by 6 bases, with 18 bases left in between. CDR3 region: CASSFSGIGESEQYF. CDR3 sequence (DNA): TGCGCCAGCAGCTTCTCAGGGATAGGGGAGTCCGAGCAGTACTTC.

For this clonotype: Its ends do not fully match the called genes, so a read error is possible. The rearrangement uses TRBV6-1 and TRBJ1-5, with D unclear. The CDR3 is 15 residues long. CDR1 MNHNS and CDR2 SASEGT come from the germline V gene. The CDR3 DNA sequence: TGTGCCAGCGGTGAGATCGGGAACAGCAATCAACCCCAACATTTT. Its protein is CASGEIGNSNQPQHF.